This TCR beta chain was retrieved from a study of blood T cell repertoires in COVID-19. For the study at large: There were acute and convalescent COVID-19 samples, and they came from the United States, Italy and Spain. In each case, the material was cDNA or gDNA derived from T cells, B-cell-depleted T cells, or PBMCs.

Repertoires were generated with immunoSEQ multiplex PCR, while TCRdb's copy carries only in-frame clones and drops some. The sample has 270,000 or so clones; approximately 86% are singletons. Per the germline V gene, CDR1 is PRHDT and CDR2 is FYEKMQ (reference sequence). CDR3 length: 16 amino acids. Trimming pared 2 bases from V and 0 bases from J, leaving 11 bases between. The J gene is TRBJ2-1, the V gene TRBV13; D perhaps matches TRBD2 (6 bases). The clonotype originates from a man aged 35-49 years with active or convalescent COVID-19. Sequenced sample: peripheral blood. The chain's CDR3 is CASSLSTSLSYNEQFF. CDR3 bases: TGTGCCAGCAGCTTATCCACTAGCCTCTCCTACAATGAGCAGTTCTTC.